This section outlines one TCR beta chain sequence together with its context. This sample was included in a study of control samples from healthy donors and cancer patients. CDR1 is SSHAT, CDR2 FNYEAQ, per germline (reference sequence). V lost 5 bases to trimming and J lost 0 bases; unmatched junction nucleotides: 13. This CDR3 has 18 amino acids. Produced via immunoSEQ multiplex PCR; TCRdb's table is partial and in-frame only. The sample lists about 130,000 clones; roughly 94% were seen once. The clonotype originates from a man aged 55-75 years with colorectal cancer. V and J are TRBV7-7 and TRBJ1-5, with 7 positions matching TRBD1. Material for sequencing was PBMCs. In DNA form, the CDR3 reads TGTGCCAGCAGCGCCGGAGGAGACAGGGCCGATAGCAATCAGCCCCAGCATTTT. This codes for CASSAGGDRADSNQPQHF.